The present T cell receptor (beta chain) was sequenced within a study of blood T cell repertoires in COVID-19. About the study: Acute and convalescent COVID-19 samples came from the United States, Italy and Spain.

Data came from immunoSEQ multiplex PCR; TCRdb stores just in-frame clones and leaves some out. Of about 180,000 clones in the sample, 75% to 80% were seen once. CDR1 and CDR2 from the germline V gene are LNHDA and SQIVND (reference sequence). V gave up 5 bases and J gave up 4 bases, with 11 bases separating them. This CDR3 has 13 amino acids. The chain couples TRBV19 to TRBJ1-2; a weak D match, TRBD1 (5 bases). This sequence was found in a woman between 65 and 79 years old with acute or convalescent COVID-19. The sequenced sample was peripheral blood. The CDR3 DNA reads TGTGCCAGTAGTCGACAGTCTGGCTATGGCTACACCTTC. As protein: CASSRQSGYGYTF.